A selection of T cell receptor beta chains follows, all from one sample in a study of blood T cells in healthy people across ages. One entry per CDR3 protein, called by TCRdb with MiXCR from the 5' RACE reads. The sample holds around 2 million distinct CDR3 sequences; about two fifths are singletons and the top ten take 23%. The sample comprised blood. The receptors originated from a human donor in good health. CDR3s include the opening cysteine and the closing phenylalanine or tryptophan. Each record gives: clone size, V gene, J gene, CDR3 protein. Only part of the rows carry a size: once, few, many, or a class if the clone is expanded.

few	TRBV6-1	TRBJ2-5	CASISQGWETQYF
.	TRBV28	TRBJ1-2	CASIVGQGGVGYTF
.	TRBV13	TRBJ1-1	CASSLGVQVNTEAFF
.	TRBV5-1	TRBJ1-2	CASSLEGPGDGYTF
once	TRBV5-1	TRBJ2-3	CASSFNGRGTDTQYF
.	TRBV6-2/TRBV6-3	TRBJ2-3	CASKPAPSGGRTDTQYF
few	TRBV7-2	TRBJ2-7	CASSHPDYEQYF
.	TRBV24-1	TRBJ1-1	CATSFSGTGDTEAFF
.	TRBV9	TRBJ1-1	CASSVALNTKAFF
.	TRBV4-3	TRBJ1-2	CASSQDAQGGYGYTF
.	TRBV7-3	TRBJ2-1	CASSLTGGAVAGGPNEQFF
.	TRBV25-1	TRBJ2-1	CASELDSYNEQFF
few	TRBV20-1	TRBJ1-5	CSAITPGQGRNSNQPQHF
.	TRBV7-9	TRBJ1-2	CASSLGQDPILAGYTF
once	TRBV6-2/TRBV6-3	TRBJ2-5	CASSYRAGNQETQYF
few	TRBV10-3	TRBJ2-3	CAISDTTSTDTQYF
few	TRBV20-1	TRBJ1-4	CSALPGGVKLFF
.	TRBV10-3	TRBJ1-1	CAISAAEGDTEAFF
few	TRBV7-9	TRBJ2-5	CASSFRDKKGTQYF
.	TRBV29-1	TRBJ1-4	CSVEGAEKLFF
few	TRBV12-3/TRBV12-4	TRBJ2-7	CASSLRGQGKTSYEQYF
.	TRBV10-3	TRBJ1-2	CAISEWDDRRGRGYTF
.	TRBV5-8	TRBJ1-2	CASSLGGNEVYGYTF
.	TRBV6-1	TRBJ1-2	CASSLETLTGYGYTF
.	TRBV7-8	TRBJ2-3	CASRQNPGLPNPTDTQYF
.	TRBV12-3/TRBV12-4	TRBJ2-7	CASSSSPVNSYEQYF
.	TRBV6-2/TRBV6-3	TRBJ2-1	CASITQAKRGGRNEQFF
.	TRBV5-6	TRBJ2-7	CASSTAGEGSLEQYF
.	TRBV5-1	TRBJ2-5	CASSSPGDAETQYF
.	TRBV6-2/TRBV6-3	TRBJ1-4	CASEQGDEKLFF
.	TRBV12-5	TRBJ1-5	CASGLGTAMNSNQPQHF
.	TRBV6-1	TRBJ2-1	CASSEHLTYEQFF
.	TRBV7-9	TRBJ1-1	CASSSASTEAFF
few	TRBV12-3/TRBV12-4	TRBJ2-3	CASSFSSGGALDTQYF
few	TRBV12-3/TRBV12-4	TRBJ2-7	CASSSDREPYEQYF
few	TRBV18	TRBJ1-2	CASSPPVGVLSGYTF
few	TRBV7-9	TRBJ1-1	CASRSARGDTEAFF
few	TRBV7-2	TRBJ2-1	CASDPGLDNEQFF
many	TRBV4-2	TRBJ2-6	CASSQDPQAVSGANVLTF
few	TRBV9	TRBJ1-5	CASSSDTYSNQPQHF
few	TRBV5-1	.	CASSFTRDLGEQYF
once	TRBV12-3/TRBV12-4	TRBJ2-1	CASRKRGPRSHNEQFF
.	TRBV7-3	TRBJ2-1	CASSLDMSSYNEQFF
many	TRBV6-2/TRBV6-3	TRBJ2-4	CASREVPGNIQYF